This entry is about one TCR beta chain. In the study's own analysis: Estimation of nucleated cell counts was performed using reference gene primer amplification. TCRdb keeps only in-frame clones here, not all; method: immunoSEQ multiplex PCR. V and J calls plus clone size are reproduced from that table; the DNA served to infer D and trimming. The data contain roughly 150,000 clones, 90% of them singletons. This specimen comes from a study of blood T cell repertoires in COVID-19. Study details: The origin of the acute and convalescent COVID-19 samples was the United States, Italy and Spain. The cDNA or gDNA used as material had been derived from T cells, B-cell-depleted T cells, or PBMCs.

The germline V gene encodes CDR1 SGHRS and CDR2 YFSETQ. This CDR3 has 17 residues. With V trimmed by 0 bases and J by 2 bases, 7 bases remained unmatched. The V gene is TRBV5-1, the J gene TRBJ2-5, with 10 bases identical to TRBD2. The TCR was taken from a man aged 60-69 years with active or convalescent COVID-19. Sequenced: peripheral blood. In DNA form, the CDR3 reads TGCGCCAGCAGCTTGGGGTCAATAGCGGGAGGACAAGAGACCCAGTACTTC. Residues: CASSLGSIAGGQETQYF. Together with reference TRBV5-1 and TRBJ2-5, the CDR3 gives the full variable domain: KAGVTQTPRYLIKTRGQQVTLSCSPISGHRSVSWYQQTPGQGLQFLFEYFSETQRNKGNFPGRFSGRQFSNSRSEMNVSTLELGDSALYLCASSLGSIAGGQETQYFGPGTRLLVL.